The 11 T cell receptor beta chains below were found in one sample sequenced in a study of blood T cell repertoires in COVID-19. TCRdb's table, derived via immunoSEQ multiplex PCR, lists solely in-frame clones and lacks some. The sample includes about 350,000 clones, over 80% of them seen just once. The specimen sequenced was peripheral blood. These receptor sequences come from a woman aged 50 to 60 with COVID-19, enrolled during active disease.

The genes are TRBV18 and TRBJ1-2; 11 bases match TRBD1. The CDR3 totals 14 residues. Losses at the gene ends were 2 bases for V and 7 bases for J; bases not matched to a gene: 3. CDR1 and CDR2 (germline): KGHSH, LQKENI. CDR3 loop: CASSPEGQGVGYTF. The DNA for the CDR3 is TGTGCCAGCTCACCAGAGGGACAGGGGGTTGGCTACACCTTC.

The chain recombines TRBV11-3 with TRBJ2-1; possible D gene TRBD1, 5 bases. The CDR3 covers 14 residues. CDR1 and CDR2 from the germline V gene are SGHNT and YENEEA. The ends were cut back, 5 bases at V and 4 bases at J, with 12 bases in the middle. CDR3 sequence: CASSGAGLYNEQFF. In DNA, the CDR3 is TGTGCCAGCAGCGGGGCAGGGCTATACAATGAGCAGTTCTTC.

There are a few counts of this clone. CDR3 region: CASTEPGGYEQYF. The CDR3 region has the DNA TGCGCCAGCACCGAGCCAGGGGGCTACGAGCAGTACTTC. The chain links TRBV5-1 to TRBJ2-7, with 7 bases that match TRBD1. CDR1 SGHRS and CDR2 YFSETQ come from the germline V gene. This CDR3 is built from 13 residues. Losses at the gene ends were 6 bases for V and 3 bases for J; bases not matched to a gene: 6.

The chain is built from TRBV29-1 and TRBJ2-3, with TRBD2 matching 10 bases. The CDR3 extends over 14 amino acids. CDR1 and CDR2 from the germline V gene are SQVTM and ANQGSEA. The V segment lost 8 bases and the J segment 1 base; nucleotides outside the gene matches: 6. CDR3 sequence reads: CSSEREGRTDTQYF. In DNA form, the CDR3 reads TGCAGCTCGGAGCGGGAGGGCCGCACAGATACGCAGTATTTT.

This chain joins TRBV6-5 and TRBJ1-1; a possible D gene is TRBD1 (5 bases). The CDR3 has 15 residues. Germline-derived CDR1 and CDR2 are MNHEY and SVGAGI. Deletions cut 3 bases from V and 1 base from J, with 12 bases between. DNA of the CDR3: TGTGCCAGCAGTTATGGGGGGGGGAGGAACACTGAAGCTTTCTTT. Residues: CASSYGGGRNTEAFF.

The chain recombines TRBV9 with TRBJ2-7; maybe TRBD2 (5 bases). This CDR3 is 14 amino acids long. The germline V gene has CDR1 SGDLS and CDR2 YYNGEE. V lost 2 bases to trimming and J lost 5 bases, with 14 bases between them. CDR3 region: CASSVDSLRDEQYF. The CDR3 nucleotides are TGTGCCAGCAGCGTGGACTCCCTTCGGGACGAGCAGTACTTC.

The CDR3 bases are TGTGCCAGCAGCGGATCATGGAGGGGTGAGCAGTTCTTC. The encoded protein is CASSGSWRGEQFF. This rearrangement joins TRBV9 to TRBJ2-1; D perhaps matches TRBD2 (6 bases). CDR1 is SGDLS and CDR2 is YYNGEE in the germline V gene. Trimming left V 3 bases short and J 9 bases short, with 13 bases between. The CDR3 has 13 residues.

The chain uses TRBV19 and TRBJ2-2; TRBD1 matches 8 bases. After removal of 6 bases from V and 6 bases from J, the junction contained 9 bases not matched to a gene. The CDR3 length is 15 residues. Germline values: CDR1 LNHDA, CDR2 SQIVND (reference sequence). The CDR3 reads CASSPGGLGAGELFF. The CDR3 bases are TGTGCCAGTAGCCCAGGGGGCCTGGGGGCCGGGGAGCTGTTTTTT. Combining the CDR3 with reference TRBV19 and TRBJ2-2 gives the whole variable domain DGGITQSPKYLFRKEGQNVTLSCEQNLNHDAMYWYRQDPGQGLRLIYYSQIVNDFQKGDIAEGYSVSREKKESFPLTVTSAQKNPTAFYLCASSPGGLGAGELFFGEGSRLTVL.

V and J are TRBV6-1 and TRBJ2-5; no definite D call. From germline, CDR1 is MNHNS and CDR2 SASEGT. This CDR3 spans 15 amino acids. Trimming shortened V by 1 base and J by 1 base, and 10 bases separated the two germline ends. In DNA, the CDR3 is TGTGCCAGCAGTGAAGGTGGCTCTCTCCAAGAGACCCAGTACTTC. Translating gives CASSEGGSLQETQYF.

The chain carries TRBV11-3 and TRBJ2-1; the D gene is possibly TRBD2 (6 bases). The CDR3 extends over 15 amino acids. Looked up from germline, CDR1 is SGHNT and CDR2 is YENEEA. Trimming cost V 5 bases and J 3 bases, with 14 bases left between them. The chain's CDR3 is CASSTGLKGYNEQFF. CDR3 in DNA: TGTGCCAGCAGCACGGGACTCAAGGGCTACAATGAGCAGTTCTTC.

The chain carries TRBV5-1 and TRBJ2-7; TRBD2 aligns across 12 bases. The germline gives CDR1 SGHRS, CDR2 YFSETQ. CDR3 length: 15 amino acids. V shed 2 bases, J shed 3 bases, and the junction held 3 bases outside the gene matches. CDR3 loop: CASSFGLAGFYEQYF. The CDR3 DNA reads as TGCGCCAGCAGCTTCGGACTAGCGGGATTCTACGAGCAGTACTTC.